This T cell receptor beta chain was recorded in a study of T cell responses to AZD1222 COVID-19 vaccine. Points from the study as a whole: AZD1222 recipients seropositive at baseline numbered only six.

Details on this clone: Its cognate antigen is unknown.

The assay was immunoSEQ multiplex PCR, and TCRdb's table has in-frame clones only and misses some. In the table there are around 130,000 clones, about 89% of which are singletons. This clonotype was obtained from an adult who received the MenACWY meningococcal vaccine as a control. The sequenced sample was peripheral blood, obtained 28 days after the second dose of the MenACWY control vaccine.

DNA of the CDR3: TGTGCCAGCAGTGAGTTTGGAGGCTCTGGAAACACCATATATTTT. Amino acid sequence: CASSEFGGSGNTIYF. V is TRBV25-1 and J is TRBJ1-3, with D unclear. V shed 3 bases and J shed 0 bases, with 9 bases lying between them. CDR1 and CDR2 from the germline V gene are MGHDK and SYGVNS. The CDR3 is 15 amino acids.